Below, one TCR beta chain is given with its context. Antigen: not known. The germline gives CDR1 SEHNR, CDR2 FQNEAQ (reference sequence). The CDR3 has 15 amino acids. Trimming took 1 base from V and 7 from J; bases not matched to a gene: 6. Unique molecular identifiers were built into the TCR beta cDNA libraries. Some 500,000 cDNA molecules were obtained from 1 to 10 million T cells. TCRdb re-analysed the PCR reads in MiXCR, keeping a single row per CDR3 protein. The sample lists 450,000 to 650,000 distinct CDR3 sequences, around 40% occurring once. The source of the sample is a study of post-analysis software for immune sequencing data. Overall study context: The disease courses covered relapsing-remitting, secondary progressive and progressive-relapsing multiple sclerosis. Notes on the study in general: Controls had lower frequencies than patients of about 5 TRBV segments, which included TRBV5-6, TRBV5-1 and TRBV20-1. Same-batch samples co-clustered strongly by F measure. Relative to controls, patients with multiple sclerosis showed significantly lower normalized Chao1 diversity.

V gene TRBV7-9 combines with J gene TRBJ2-1, with 8 bases lining up with TRBD2. This receptor was taken from a girl aged 10 to 17 with multiple sclerosis. Sequenced input: blood. The CDR3 loop is CASSLVAGLGNEQFF. The CDR3 DNA reads TGTGCCAGCAGCTTAGTGGCGGGACTAGGAAATGAGCAGTTCTTC.